Here is one T cell receptor beta chain with its context. Its target is not known. Assay used: immunoSEQ multiplex PCR; TCRdb lists only in-frame clones, some missing. This sample yields around 90,000 clones, of which roughly 85% are seen a single time; around 0.8% belongs to the top ten. The entry originates in a study of radiotherapy plus CTLA-4 blockade in lung cancer. About the research overall: Objective responses arose in roughly 18% of patients, and about 32% experienced disease control.

Each patient with chemo-refractory metastatic non-small-cell lung cancer was treated with focal radiation plus CTLA-4 blockade using ipilimumab. Findings of the study overall: Expansion of tumor-derived TCR clones was observed in blood after radiotherapy plus ipilimumab.

This CDR3 comprises 16 residues. The J segment lost 1 base and the V segment lost 3 bases, leaving 8 bases of the junction unmatched. CDR1 SGHVS and CDR2 FNYEAQ come from the germline V gene. Specimen: peripheral blood, collected from a patient treated with radiotherapy plus ipilimumab. This receptor was taken from a human donor with non-small cell lung cancer who had stable disease on radiotherapy plus ipilimumab. This sequence joins TRBV7-6 and TRBJ1-1; 7 nucleotides align to TRBD1. The CDR3 DNA follows: TGTGCCAGCAGCTTTTACCCCAGGGGGAAGAACACTGAAGCTTTCTTT. This sequence encodes CASSFYPRGKNTEAFF.